The clone carrying this TCR beta chain has at least ten counts. The data are from a study of T-cell reconstitution after alpha-beta-depleted transplantation in children. Preparation of the TCRbeta library was carried out with unique molecular identifiers. TCRdb redid the calling of the PCR reads with MiXCR, one entry per CDR3 protein. Of 170,000 or so distinct CDR3 sequences in the sample, more than 6.5% were seen once. Trimming removed 3 bases from V and 5 bases from J; junction bases left unmatched: 5. CDR3 size: 14 residues. Per the germline V gene, CDR1 is SGHRS and CDR2 is YFSETQ. The sequence was obtained from a human donor who donated a stem cell graft to a child with Wiskott-Aldrich syndrome. The sequences come from PBMCs from the stem cell graft donor, collected from the stem cell graft. The chain links TRBV5-1 to TRBJ2-7; 10 bases are shared with TRBD1. The CDR3 region has the DNA TGCGCCAGCAGCTACCCCGGGACAGGGGACGAGCAGTACTTC. Amino acid sequence: CASSYPGTGDEQYF.